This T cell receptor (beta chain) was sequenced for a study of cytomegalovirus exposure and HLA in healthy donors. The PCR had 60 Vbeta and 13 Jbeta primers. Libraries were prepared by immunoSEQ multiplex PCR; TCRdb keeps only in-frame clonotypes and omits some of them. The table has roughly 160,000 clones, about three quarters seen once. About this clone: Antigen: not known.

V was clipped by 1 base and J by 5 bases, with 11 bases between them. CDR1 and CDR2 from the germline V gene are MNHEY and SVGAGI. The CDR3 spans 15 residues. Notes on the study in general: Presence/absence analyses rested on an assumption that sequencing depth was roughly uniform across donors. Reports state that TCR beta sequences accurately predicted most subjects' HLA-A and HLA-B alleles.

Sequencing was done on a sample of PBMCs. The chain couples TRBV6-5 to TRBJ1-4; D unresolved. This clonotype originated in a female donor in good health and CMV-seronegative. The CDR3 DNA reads TGTGCCAGCAGTTACTTGGGCGGGAAGAATGAAAAACTGTTTTTT. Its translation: CASSYLGGKNEKLFF.